The 25 T cell receptor beta chains below come from one sample, sequenced in a study of cytomegalovirus exposure and HLA in healthy donors. Use of 60 Vbeta and 13 Jbeta primers characterized the PCR. Profiling relied on immunoSEQ multiplex PCR, and the TCRdb table lists in-frame clones only, not all of them. This sample yields about 94,000 clones, of which approximately 7.7% are seen a single time; about 2.1% belongs to the top ten. Sequenced material: PBMCs. The receptor set was obtained from a man aged 50 or older in good health and CMV-seronegative.

This chain connects TRBV30 to TRBJ2-7; tentative D call: TRBD1 (6 bases). This CDR3 has 13 residues. Per germline, CDR1 GTSNPN and CDR2 SVGIG (reference sequence). With 7 bases removed from V and 3 bases from J, the gap between germline ends came to 16 bases. The CDR3 bases are TGTGCCTTCAAGGGGGAGATGCGCTACGAGCAGTACTTC. Its translation is CAFKGEMRYEQYF.

This clone was recorded a few times. The chain links TRBV6-5 to TRBJ2-7; D gene uncertain. The V and J ends lost 8 bases and 0 bases respectively, with 14 bases between them. The CDR3 runs to 14 residues. Per germline, CDR1 MNHEY and CDR2 SVGAGI. The CDR3 region is CASGSTGSSYEQYF. The CDR3 DNA is TGTGCCAGCGGCTCGACGGGTAGCTCCTACGAGCAGTACTTC.

This clone showed up just a few times. The chain uses TRBV5-1 and TRBJ2-1; TRBD2 matches 7 bases. The CDR3 loop spans 17 amino acids. V was clipped by 4 bases and J by 3 bases; unmatched bases: 13. CDR1 and CDR2 (germline): SGHRS, YFSETQ. For the CDR3, the DNA is TGCGCCAGCAGCCCGGGGAAGGGTAGCGGGTACTACAATGAGCAGTTCTTC. Its protein product is CASSPGKGSGYYNEQFF.

This clone was seen a handful of times. This sequence joins TRBV4-2 and TRBJ2-3; 11 nucleotides line up with TRBD2. This CDR3 is 15 amino acids long. Trimming removed 8 bases from V and 9 bases from J; junction bases left unmatched: 13. Germline values: CDR1 LGHNA, CDR2 YNFKEQ. The CDR3 DNA follows: TGTGCCAGCTCCCCGGGACTAGCGGTAACGGGGACGCAGTATTTT. The encoded protein is CASSPGLAVTGTQYF.

The chain links TRBV6-5 to TRBJ1-1, with D possibly TRBD1 on 6 matching bases. V was trimmed by 7 bases and J by 1 base, leaving 16 bases between them. Germline V CDR1 and CDR2: MNHEY, SVGAGI. The CDR3 contains 15 residues. Written as DNA, the CDR3 is TGTGCCAGCATCCCGGCGGGGGGGCCGAACACTGAAGCTTTCTTT. It encodes CASIPAGGPNTEAFF.

Only a few counts were recorded for this clone. The J gene is TRBJ1-4, the V gene TRBV7-8, with 7 positions matching TRBD1. Germline values: CDR1 SGHVS, CDR2 FQNEAQ. The junction had 5 bases not matched to a gene; V was cut back by 4 bases and J by 0 bases. CDR3 size: 16 residues. The CDR3 DNA reads as TGTGCCAGCAGCTCCAGGGGGGACCCAACTAATGAAAAACTGTTTTTT. This sequence encodes CASSSRGDPTNEKLFF.

Ten or more counts support this clone. This chain's CDR3 is CASSLWRGSGTGELFF. For the CDR3, the DNA is TGTGCCAGCAGCTTGTGGCGGGGCTCGGGCACCGGGGAGCTGTTTTTT. The rearrangement joins TRBV5-4 to TRBJ2-2; D might be TRBD2 (6 bases). V was shortened by 1 base and J by 4 bases, with 14 bases between the two germline ends. This CDR3 is 16 amino acids long. In germline, CDR1 is SGHNT, CDR2 YYREEE (reference sequence).

The chain is built from TRBV21-1 and TRBJ1-1; TRBD1 reflects the table's D call only, with no check against the DNA. TRBV21-1 is a pseudogene. There are 16 residues in the CDR3. The CDR3 region has the DNA TGTGCCAGCCCAACAGGGGTTTCTGGGAAGAACACTGAAGCTTTCTTT. Its protein is CASPTGVSGKNTEAFF.

This clone has just a few counts. The chain employs TRBV27 and TRBJ1-6, with 9 nucleotides matching TRBD1. Per the germline V gene, CDR1 is MNHEY and CDR2 is SMNVEV (reference sequence). The length of the CDR3 is 15 residues. The junction had 8 bases not matched to a gene; V was cut back by 6 bases and J by 8 bases. The CDR3 protein is CASRGTGFGDSPLHF. CDR3 DNA: TGTGCCAGCAGGGGGACAGGGTTTGGTGATTCACCCCTCCACTTT.

This clone showed up just a few times. The V call is TRBV30, the J call TRBJ2-5; 7 positions match TRBD1. V lost 4 bases to trimming and J lost 0 bases; unmatched junction nucleotides: 5. The CDR3 has 14 residues. Germline values: CDR1 GTSNPN, CDR2 SVGIG (reference sequence). For the CDR3, the DNA is TGTGCCTGGACGCCGGGACAGTACCAAGAGACCCAGTACTTC. Protein: CAWTPGQYQETQYF.

This chain uses TRBV27 with TRBJ1-2; D is uncertain. Per the germline V gene, CDR1 is MNHEY and CDR2 is SMNVEV (reference sequence). V was trimmed by 5 bases and J by 6 bases, leaving 16 bases between them. CDR3 length: 14 residues. CDR3 residues: CASSLRGGSHGYTF. The DNA for the CDR3 is TGTGCCAGCAGTCTGCGGGGAGGGAGCCATGGCTACACCTTC.

CDR3 loop: CASSLGARGGATFQETQYF. Here the CDR3 DNA reads TGTGCCAGCAGCTTAGGGGCTCGGGGGGGGGCAACGTTCCAAGAGACCCAGTACTTC. The V call is TRBV7-8, the J call TRBJ2-5, with 8 bases fitting TRBD2. The trim removed 1 base at V and 1 base at J, leaving 14 bases unmatched. The germline V gene has CDR1 SGHVS and CDR2 FQNEAQ. This CDR3 is built from 19 residues.

This sequence joins TRBV4-1 and TRBJ1-6; 8 bases are a match to TRBD1. Germline CDR1 and CDR2: MGHRA and YSYEKL. With V trimmed by 6 bases and J by 14 bases, 12 bases remained unmatched. The length of the CDR3 is 14 residues. In DNA, the CDR3 is TGCGCCAGCAGAATAGCAGGGGGCCGCGAAGCCCTCCACTTT. It translates to CASRIAGGREALHF.

Note on this clone: This sample also contains other DNA sequences that code for the same CDR3. The V call is TRBV28, the J call TRBJ2-3, with 7 positions matching TRBD1. In germline, CDR1 is MDHEN, CDR2 SYDVKM. Trimming removed 5 bases from V and 4 bases from J; junction bases left unmatched: 12. CDR3 length equals 16 residues. The CDR3 DNA follows: TGTGCCAGCAGTCCCCCGACAGGGATCGGAGCAGATACGCAGTATTTT. Protein sequence: CASSPPTGIGADTQYF.

This chain uses TRBV6-1 with TRBJ2-3; D perhaps matches TRBD2 (6 bases). The germline V gene has CDR1 MNHNS and CDR2 SASEGT. CDR3 size: 16 residues. The V and J ends lost 2 bases and 3 bases respectively, with 15 bases between them. The CDR3 reads CASSEYTSFITDTQYF. In nucleotides, the CDR3 is TGTGCCAGCAGTGAATATACTAGCTTCATAACAGATACGCAGTATTTT.

V is TRBV7-8 and J is TRBJ2-5, with 9 bases matching TRBD1. The CDR3 has 16 amino acids. Germline-derived CDR1 and CDR2 are SGHVS and FQNEAQ. V was pared by 5 bases and J by 4 bases, with 11 bases of the junction left unmatched. DNA of the CDR3: TGTGCCAGCAGCCCCCGGGACAGGGCTCAGCCAGAGACCCAGTACTTC. It encodes CASSPRDRAQPETQYF. The full variable domain, in which reference TRBV7-8 and TRBJ2-5 provide the parts outside the CDR3, is GAGVSQSPRYKVAKRGQDVALRCDPISGHVSLFWYQQALGQGPEFLTYFQNEAQLDKSGLPSDRFFAERPEGSVSTLKIQRTQQEDSAVYLCASSPRDRAQPETQYFGPGTRLLVL.

The chain carries TRBV25-1 and TRBJ1-4; tentatively, D is TRBD1 (6 bases). Trimming took 6 bases from V and 7 from J, leaving 21 bases between them. In germline, CDR1 is MGHDK, CDR2 SYGVNS. The CDR3 is 16 amino acids. The CDR3 DNA reads TGTGCCAGCAGGAGGGGGACGGAAAGCTGGGGTGAAAAACTGTTTTTT. It codes for CASRRGTESWGEKLFF.

This clone has a handful of counts. This chain links TRBV6-6 with TRBJ1-3; D uncertain. The CDR3 totals 15 residues. V shed 0 bases and J shed 2 bases, with 8 bases lying between them. The germline V gene encodes CDR1 MNHNY and CDR2 SVGAGI (reference sequence). The CDR3 loop reads CASSYSGPTGNTIYF. CDR3 in DNA: TGTGCCAGCAGTTACTCGGGCCCGACTGGAAACACCATATATTTT.

The chain joins TRBV6-5 to TRBJ1-1; a weak D match, TRBD1 (6 bases). This CDR3 spans 13 amino acids. CDR1 is MNHEY and CDR2 is SVGAGI in the germline V gene. V was clipped by 6 bases and J by 4 bases, with 12 bases between them. The DNA of the CDR3 is TGTGCCAGCAGGCGACAGGTCTTCACTGAAGCTTTCTTT. Protein product: CASRRQVFTEAFF.

This clone occurred a few times. This CDR3 is CASSTPMGGQYF. The CDR3 DNA is TGTGCCAGCAGCACACCCATGGGGGGGCAGTATTTT. The chain links TRBV5-4 to TRBJ2-3, with D perhaps TRBD2 (6 bases). V lost 4 bases, J lost 11 bases, and 14 bases lay in between. The length of the CDR3 is 12 residues. Looked up from germline, CDR1 is SGHNT and CDR2 is YYREEE (reference sequence).

The V call is TRBV5-1, the J call TRBJ1-1; 7 bases line up with TRBD1. After removal of 4 bases from V and 2 bases from J, the junction contained 11 bases not matched to a gene. The V gene's germline CDR1 is SGHRS and CDR2 YFSETQ. This CDR3 comprises 16 residues. The CDR3 loop reads CASSPTGAVHNTEAFF. The CDR3 nucleotides read TGCGCCAGCAGCCCTACAGGGGCGGTTCATAACACTGAAGCTTTCTTT.

This clone was seen only a few times. The V call is TRBV7-3, the J call TRBJ2-2; TRBD2 might be the D (6 bases). Germline CDR1 is SGHTA and CDR2 is FQGTGA. Trimming took 1 base from V and 1 from J, leaving 10 bases between them. The CDR3 has 16 residues. CDR3 DNA sequence: TGTGCCAGCAGCTTAATGGGGGGTAGGAACACCGGGGAGCTGTTTTTT. It codes for CASSLMGGRNTGELFF.

The sample holds a few counts of this clone. The chain couples TRBV18 to TRBJ1-4; weak D call: TRBD1 (6 bases). Germline V gives CDR1 KGHSH, CDR2 LQKENI. Trimming left V 1 base short and J 8 bases short, with 14 bases between. The length of the CDR3 is 15 residues. CDR3 in DNA: TGTGCCAGCTCACCACGAACAGGGTTACACGAAAAACTGTTTTTT. This codes for CASSPRTGLHEKLFF.

This clone has a handful of counts. The CDR3: CASSEGQTGQPQHF. The CDR3 region has the DNA TGTGCCAGCAGTGAAGGACAGACCGGGCAGCCCCAGCATTTT. The gene calls are TRBV6-1 and TRBJ1-5; D might be TRBD1 (5 bases). The CDR3 is made up of 14 amino acids. Germline-derived CDR1 and CDR2 are MNHNS and SASEGT. V lost 1 base and J lost 7, with 11 bases in between.

The V gene is TRBV11-1, the J gene TRBJ1-2; possibly TRBD1 for D (6 bases). V was pared by 1 base and J by 4 bases, with 7 bases between. Germline values: CDR1 SGHAT, CDR2 FQDESV (reference sequence). This CDR3 is built from 13 residues. The CDR3 region is CASSLEGGYGYTF. The CDR3 DNA follows: TGTGCCAGCAGCTTAGAAGGGGGCTATGGCTACACCTTC.